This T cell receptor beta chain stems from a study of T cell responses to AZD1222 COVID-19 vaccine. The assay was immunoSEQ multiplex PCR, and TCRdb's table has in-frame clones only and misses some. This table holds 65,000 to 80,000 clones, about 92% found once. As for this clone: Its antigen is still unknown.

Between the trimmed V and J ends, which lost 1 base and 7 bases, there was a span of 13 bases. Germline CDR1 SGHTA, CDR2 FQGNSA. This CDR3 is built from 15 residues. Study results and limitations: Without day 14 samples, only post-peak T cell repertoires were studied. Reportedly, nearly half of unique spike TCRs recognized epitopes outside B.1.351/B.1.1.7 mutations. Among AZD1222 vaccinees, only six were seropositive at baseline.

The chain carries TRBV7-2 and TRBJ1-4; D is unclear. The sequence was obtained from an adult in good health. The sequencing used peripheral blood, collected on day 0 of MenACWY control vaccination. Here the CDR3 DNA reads TGTGCCAGCAGCTTAGTCCAAAGCTCCGGTGAAAAACTGTTTTTT. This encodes CASSLVQSSGEKLFF.